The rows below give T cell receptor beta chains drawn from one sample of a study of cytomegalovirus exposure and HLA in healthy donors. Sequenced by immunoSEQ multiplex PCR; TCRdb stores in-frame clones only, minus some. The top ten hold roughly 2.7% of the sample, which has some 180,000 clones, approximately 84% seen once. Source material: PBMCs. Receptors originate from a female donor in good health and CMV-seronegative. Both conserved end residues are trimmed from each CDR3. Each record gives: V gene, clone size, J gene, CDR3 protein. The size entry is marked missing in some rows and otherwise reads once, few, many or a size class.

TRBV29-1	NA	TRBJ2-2	SASAGELF
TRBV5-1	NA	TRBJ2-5	ASSQAGRGREETQY
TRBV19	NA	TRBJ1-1	AAASGQGLAEAF
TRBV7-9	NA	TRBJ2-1	SSSLALAGSYNEQF
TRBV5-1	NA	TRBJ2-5	ASSPPGFETQY
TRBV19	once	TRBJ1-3	ASSFSPTGRSGNTIY
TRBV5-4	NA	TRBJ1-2	ASSTRDTSNYGYT
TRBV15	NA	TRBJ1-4	ATSREQRGEKLF
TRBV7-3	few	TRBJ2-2	ASSPSRTGTTGELF
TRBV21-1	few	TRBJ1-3	ASSKARNPRGSGNTIY
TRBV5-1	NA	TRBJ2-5	ASSLGTAGAPYQETQY
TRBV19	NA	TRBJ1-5	ASSIGQGYSNQPQH
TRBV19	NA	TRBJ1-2	ASTFAQGRGYT
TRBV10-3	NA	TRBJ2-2	AISESRDTNTGELF
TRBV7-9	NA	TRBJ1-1	ASRKRRDTLNTEAF
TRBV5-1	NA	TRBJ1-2	ASSPRTENYGYT
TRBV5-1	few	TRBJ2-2	ASSLGQGAPGTGELF
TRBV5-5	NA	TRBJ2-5	ASSLKQEETQY
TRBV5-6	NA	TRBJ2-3	ASSLAGRGASGDTQY
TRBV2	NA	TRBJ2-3	ASSDRGSGADTQY
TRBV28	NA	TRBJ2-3	ASRADTDTQY
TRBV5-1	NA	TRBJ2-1	ASRPGTSGSTHNEQF
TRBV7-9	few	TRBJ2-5	SSSLGGRGTVYQETQY
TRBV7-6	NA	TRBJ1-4	ASSLALPRSNEKLF
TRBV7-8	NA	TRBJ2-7	ASSSNRGLSEQY
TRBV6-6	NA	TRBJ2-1	ASSSGTGHNEQF
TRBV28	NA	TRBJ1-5	ASSFSGRGRNQPQH
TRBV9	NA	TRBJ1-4	ASSVGGRGEKLF
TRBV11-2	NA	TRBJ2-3	ASSFFRDTDTQY